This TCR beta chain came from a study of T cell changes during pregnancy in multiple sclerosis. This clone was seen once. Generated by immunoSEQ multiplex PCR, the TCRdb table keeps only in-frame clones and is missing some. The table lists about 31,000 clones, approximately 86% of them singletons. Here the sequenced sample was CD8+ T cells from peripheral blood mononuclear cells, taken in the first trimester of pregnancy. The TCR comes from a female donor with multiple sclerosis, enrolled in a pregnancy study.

Here the CDR3 DNA reads TGTGCCAGCAGCTCCTCTCTCGGGGGGCTAGGTAGCAATCAGCCCCAGCATTTT. Translation gives CASSSSLGGLGSNQPQHF. This chain uses TRBV7-9 with TRBJ1-5; D is possibly TRBD1 (6 bases). The CDR3 covers 18 residues. The germline V gene has CDR1 SEHNR and CDR2 FQNEAQ (reference sequence). V shed 4 bases and J shed 0 bases, with 19 bases lying between them.